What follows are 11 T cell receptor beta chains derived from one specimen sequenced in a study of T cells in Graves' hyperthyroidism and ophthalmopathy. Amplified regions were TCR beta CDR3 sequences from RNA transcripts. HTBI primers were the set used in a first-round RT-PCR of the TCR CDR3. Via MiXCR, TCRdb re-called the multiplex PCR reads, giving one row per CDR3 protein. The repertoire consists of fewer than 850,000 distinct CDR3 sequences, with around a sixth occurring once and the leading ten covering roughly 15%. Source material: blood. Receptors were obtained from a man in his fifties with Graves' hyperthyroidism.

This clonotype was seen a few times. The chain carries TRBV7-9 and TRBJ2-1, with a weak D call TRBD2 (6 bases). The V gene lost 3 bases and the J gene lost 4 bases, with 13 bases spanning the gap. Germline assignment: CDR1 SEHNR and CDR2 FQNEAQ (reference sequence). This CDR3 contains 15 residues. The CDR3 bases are TGTGCCAGCAGCTTGACTAGAGGTGCTTACAATGAGCAGTTCTTC. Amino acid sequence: CASSLTRGAYNEQFF. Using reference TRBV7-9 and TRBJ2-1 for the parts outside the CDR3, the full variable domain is DTGVSQNPRHKITKRGQNVTFRCDPISEHNRLYWYRQTLGQGPEFLTYFQNEAQLEKSRLLSDRFSAERPKGSFSTLEIQRTEQGDSAMYLCASSLTRGAYNEQFFGPGTRLTVL.

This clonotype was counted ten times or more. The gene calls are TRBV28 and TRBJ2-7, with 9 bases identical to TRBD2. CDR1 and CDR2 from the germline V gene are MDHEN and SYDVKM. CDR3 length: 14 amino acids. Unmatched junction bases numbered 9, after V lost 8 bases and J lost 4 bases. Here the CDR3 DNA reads TGTGCCAGCCCCTGGGGCGGGAGGGGATACGAGCAGTACTTC. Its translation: CASPWGGRGYEQYF.

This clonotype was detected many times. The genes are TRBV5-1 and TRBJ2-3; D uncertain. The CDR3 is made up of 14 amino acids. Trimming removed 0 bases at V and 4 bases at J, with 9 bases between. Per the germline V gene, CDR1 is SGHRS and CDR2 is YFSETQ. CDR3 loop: CASSLGATADTQYF. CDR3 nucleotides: TGCGCCAGCAGCTTGGGGGCCACCGCAGATACGCAGTATTTT.

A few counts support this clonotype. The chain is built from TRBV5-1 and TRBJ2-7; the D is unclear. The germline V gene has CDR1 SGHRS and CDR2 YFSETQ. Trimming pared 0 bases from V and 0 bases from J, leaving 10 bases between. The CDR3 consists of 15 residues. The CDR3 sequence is CASSLDPGSSYEQYF. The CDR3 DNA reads TGCGCCAGCAGCTTGGATCCAGGATCCTCCTACGAGCAGTACTTC. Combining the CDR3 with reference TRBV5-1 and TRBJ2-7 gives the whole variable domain KAGVTQTPRYLIKTRGQQVTLSCSPISGHRSVSWYQQTPGQGLQFLFEYFSETQRNKGNFPGRFSGRQFSNSRSEMNVSTLELGDSALYLCASSLDPGSSYEQYFGPGTRLTVT.

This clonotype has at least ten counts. Written as DNA, the CDR3 is TGTGCCAGCAGTGAACAGGGACTAACGAACAATGAGCAGTTCTTC. This encodes CASSEQGLTNNEQFF. This rearrangement joins TRBV2 to TRBJ2-1; 7 bases fit TRBD2. The germline V gene encodes CDR1 SNHLY and CDR2 FYNNEI. V was pared by 2 bases and J by 5 bases, with 6 bases of the junction left unmatched. The length of the CDR3 is 15 residues.

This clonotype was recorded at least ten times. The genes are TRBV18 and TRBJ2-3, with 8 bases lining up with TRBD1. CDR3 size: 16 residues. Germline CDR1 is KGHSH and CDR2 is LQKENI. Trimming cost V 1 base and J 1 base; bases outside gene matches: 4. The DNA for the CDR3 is TGTGCCAGCTCACCACTTGGACAGGGCGGCACAGATACGCAGTATTTT. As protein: CASSPLGQGGTDTQYF.

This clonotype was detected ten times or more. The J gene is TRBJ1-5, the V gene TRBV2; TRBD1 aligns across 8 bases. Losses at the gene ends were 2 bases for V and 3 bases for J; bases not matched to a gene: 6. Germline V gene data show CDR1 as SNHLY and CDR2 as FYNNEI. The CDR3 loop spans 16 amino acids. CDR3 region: CASSEFQGANNQPQHF. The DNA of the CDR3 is TGTGCCAGCAGTGAATTCCAGGGGGCTAACAATCAGCCCCAGCATTTT.

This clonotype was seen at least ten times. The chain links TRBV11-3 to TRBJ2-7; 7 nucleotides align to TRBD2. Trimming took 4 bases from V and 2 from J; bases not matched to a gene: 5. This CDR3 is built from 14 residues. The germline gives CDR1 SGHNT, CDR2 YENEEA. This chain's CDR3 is CASSYTSEPYEQYF. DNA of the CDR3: TGTGCCAGCAGCTATACTAGCGAACCCTACGAGCAGTACTTC.

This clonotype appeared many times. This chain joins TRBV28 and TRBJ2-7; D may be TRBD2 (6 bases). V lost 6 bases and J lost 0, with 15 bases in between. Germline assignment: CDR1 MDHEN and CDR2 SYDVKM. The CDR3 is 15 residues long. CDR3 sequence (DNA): TGTGCCAGCAGGAGCGGGCACGGGACCTCCTACGAGCAGTACTTC. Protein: CASRSGHGTSYEQYF.

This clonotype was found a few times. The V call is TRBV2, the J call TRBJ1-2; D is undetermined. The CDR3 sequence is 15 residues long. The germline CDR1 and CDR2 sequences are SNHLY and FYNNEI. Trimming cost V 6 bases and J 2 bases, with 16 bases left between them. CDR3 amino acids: CASSPRSGPNYGYTF. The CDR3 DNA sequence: TGTGCCAGCAGCCCAAGGTCCGGCCCCAACTATGGCTACACCTTC.

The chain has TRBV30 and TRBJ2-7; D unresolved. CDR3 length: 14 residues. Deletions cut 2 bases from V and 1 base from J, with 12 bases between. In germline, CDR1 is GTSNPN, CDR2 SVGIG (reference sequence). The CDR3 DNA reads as TGTGCCTGGAGTCCCGGTTACCAGTCCTACGAGCAGTACTTC. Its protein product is CAWSPGYQSYEQYF.